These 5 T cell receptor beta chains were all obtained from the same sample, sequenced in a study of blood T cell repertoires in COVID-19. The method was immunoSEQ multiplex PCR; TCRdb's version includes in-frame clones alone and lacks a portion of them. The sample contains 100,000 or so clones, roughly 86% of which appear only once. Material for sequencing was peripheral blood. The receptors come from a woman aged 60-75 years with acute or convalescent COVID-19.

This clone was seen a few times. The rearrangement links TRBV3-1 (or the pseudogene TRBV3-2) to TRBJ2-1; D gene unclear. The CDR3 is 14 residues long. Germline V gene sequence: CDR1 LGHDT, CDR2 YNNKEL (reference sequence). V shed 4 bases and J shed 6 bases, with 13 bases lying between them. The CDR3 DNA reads TGTGCCAGCAGCCCAGATACATCGCCCAATGAGCAGTTCTTC. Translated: CASSPDTSPNEQFF.

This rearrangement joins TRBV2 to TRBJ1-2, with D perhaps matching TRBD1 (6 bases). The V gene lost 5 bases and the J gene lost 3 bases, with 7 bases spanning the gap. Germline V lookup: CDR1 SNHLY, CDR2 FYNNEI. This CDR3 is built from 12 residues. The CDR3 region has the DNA TGTGCCAGCAGTACAGGGTACTATGGCTACACCTTC. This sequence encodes CASSTGYYGYTF. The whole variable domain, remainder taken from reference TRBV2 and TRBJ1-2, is EPEVTQTPSHQVTQMGQEVILRCVPISNHLYFYWYRQILGQKVEFLVSFYNNEISEKSEIFDDQFSVERPDGSNFTLKIRSTKLEDSAMYFCASSTGYYGYTFGSGTRLTVV.

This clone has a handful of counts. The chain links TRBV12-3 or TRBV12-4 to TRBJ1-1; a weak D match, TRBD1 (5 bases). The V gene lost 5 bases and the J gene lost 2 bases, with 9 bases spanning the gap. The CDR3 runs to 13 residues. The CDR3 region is CASSVTGNTEAFF. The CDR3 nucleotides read TGTGCCAGCAGTGTAACAGGAAACACTGAAGCTTTCTTT.

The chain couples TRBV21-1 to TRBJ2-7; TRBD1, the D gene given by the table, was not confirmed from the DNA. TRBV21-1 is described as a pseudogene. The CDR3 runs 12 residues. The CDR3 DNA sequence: TGTGCCAGCATCCAACAGGGTGACGAGCAGTACTTC. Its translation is CASIQQGDEQYF.

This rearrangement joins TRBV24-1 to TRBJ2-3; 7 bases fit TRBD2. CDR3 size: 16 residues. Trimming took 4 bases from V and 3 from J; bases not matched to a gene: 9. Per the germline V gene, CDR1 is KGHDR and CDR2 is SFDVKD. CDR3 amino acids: CATSDPAGGRTDTQYF. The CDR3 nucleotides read TGTGCCACCAGTGACCCGGCCGGCGGGAGAACAGATACGCAGTATTTT.